A selection of T cell receptor beta chains follows, all from one sample in a study of T cells expressing NK-cell markers. From the 5' RACE reads, TCRdb lists one entry per CDR3 protein and no DNA. The sample totals about 460,000 distinct CDR3 sequences. The sequenced sample was blood T cells: a sorted CD56 or NKG2C T cell subset, CD4+ or CD8+ T cells, or bulk PBMC T cells (not recorded which). These receptors came from a woman in her forties or fifties in good health. CDR3s include the opening cysteine and the closing phenylalanine or tryptophan.

J: TRBJ2-2
V: TRBV4-1
CDR3: CASSQRDPRGGYTGELFF

J: TRBJ2-1
V: TRBV12-3/TRBV12-4
CDR3: CASSLVAGVEFF

J: TRBJ2-3
V: TRBV20-1
CDR3: CSARDPGVAGSTDTQYF

J: TRBJ2-3
V: TRBV20-1
CDR3: CSVQGGRTDTQYF

J: TRBJ2-2
V: TRBV5-1
CDR3: CASSLGAPGNGELFF

J: TRBJ1-5
V: TRBV6-5
CDR3: CASSRSYHGQPQHF

J: TRBJ1-5
V: TRBV3-1
CDR3: CASSPHLGGDNQPQHF

J: TRBJ2-1
V: TRBV11-3
CDR3: CASSSLAGASYNEQFF

J: TRBJ1-5
V: TRBV12-3/TRBV12-4
CDR3: CASSFGVGRSNQPQHF

J: TRBJ2-7
V: TRBV20-1
CDR3: CSANQGIEQYF

J: TRBJ1-2
V: TRBV12-3/TRBV12-4
CDR3: CASSFGRGGGPHGYTF

J: TRBJ2-5
V: TRBV2
CDR3: CASRALAGASETQYF

J: TRBJ1-1
V: TRBV3-1
CDR3: CASSQAGVGTEAFF

J: TRBJ2-7
V: TRBV10-3
CDR3: CATRGIYEQYF

J: TRBJ2-7
V: TRBV2
CDR3: CASSEVRVLSYEQYF

J: TRBJ2-1
V: TRBV6-5
CDR3: CASSYDSGRIYEQFF

J: TRBJ2-7
V: TRBV4-1
CDR3: CASSQDQLPGQITYEQYF

J: TRBJ2-3
V: TRBV3-1
CDR3: CASSQDVGLAADTQYF

J: TRBJ2-1
V: TRBV20-1
CDR3: CSAHTVPGLAGEHNEQFF

J: TRBJ2-7
V: TRBV7-2
CDR3: CASSSTSGRALEQYF